The rows below give T cell receptor beta chains drawn from one sample of a study of OX40 agonist ivuxolimab in advanced cancers. Data came from immunoSEQ multiplex PCR; TCRdb stores just in-frame clones and leaves some out. Altogether 74,000 or so clones are present, around 85% being singletons, with the ten largest covering less than 2.5%. The input for sequencing was CD4+ or CD8+ T cells sorted from blood, taken in a trial of the OX40 agonist ivuxolimab. Receptors originate from an adult with an advanced solid tumor such as melanoma, head and neck, liver or kidney cancer. The CDR3 runs from the conserved cysteine through the conserved F or W. Each record gives: V gene, J gene, D gene, clone size, CDR3 protein, CDR3 DNA. D genes are given only for firm matches. Clone size is shown for a subset of rows, as once, few, many or a class of expanded clone.

V: TRBV4-1
J: TRBJ1-4
D: NA
size: NA
CDR3: CASSQQGLGGTSQNEKLFF
DNA: TGCGCCAGCAGCCAGCAGGGACTTGGGGGCACTTCGCAAAATGAAAAACTGTTTTTT

V: TRBV9
J: TRBJ1-1
D: TRBD1
size: NA
CDR3: CASSVKGAGEAFF
DNA: TGTGCCAGCAGCGTAAAGGGGGCCGGTGAAGCTTTCTTT

V: TRBV11-3
J: TRBJ2-2
D: NA
size: NA
CDR3: CASSTPEGRVHSWRLFF
DNA: TGTGCCAGCAGCACCCCGGAGGGCCGTGTTCACTCCTGGAGGCTGTTTTTT

V: TRBV9
J: TRBJ1-2
D: NA
size: NA
CDR3: CASSVVEDYGYTF
DNA: TGTGCCAGCAGCGTAGTGGAGGACTATGGCTACACCTTC

V: TRBV7-2
J: TRBJ2-7
D: NA
size: NA
CDR3: CASSLRTRDEQYF
DNA: TGTGCCAGCAGCCTAAGGACCCGGGACGAGCAGTACTTC

V: TRBV9
J: TRBJ2-2
D: NA
size: NA
CDR3: CASSPPGVEGSGELFF
DNA: TGTGCCAGCAGCCCCCCAGGGGTGGAAGGATCCGGGGAGCTGTTTTTT

V: TRBV11-3
J: TRBJ2-3
D: TRBD2
size: NA
CDR3: CASSLLAGGTDTQYF
DNA: TGTGCCAGCAGCTTACTAGCGGGGGGGACAGATACGCAGTATTTT

V: TRBV30
J: TRBJ2-4
D: TRBD2
size: NA
CDR3: CAWSRRGLAGESAKNIQYF
DNA: TGTGCCTGGAGTAGAAGGGGACTAGCGGGAGAGTCGGCCAAAAACATTCAGTACTTC

V: TRBV5-1
J: TRBJ1-3
D: NA
size: NA
CDR3: CASSYDGSQGNTIYF
DNA: TGCGCCAGCAGCTACGACGGGTCACAGGGAAACACCATATATTTT

V: TRBV9
J: TRBJ1-2
D: NA
size: NA
CDR3: CASSVAGRDYGYTF
DNA: TGTGCCAGCAGCGTAGCTGGACGTGACTATGGCTACACCTTC

V: TRBV28
J: TRBJ2-1
D: TRBD2
size: NA
CDR3: CASSLFTSGRKNEQFF
DNA: TGTGCCAGCAGTTTATTTACTAGCGGGAGAAAGAATGAGCAGTTCTTC

V: TRBV5-4
J: TRBJ2-5
D: TRBD2
size: once
CDR3: CASSLGLAGGRGQETQYF
DNA: TGTGCCAGCAGCTTGGGACTAGCGGGAGGGCGGGGACAAGAGACCCAGTACTTC

V: TRBV9
J: TRBJ1-2
D: NA
size: NA
CDR3: CASSADSYYGYTF
DNA: TGTGCCAGCAGCGCCGACAGCTACTATGGCTACACCTTC

V: TRBV30
J: TRBJ2-2
D: NA
size: NA
CDR3: CAWSVRGRDGGELFF
DNA: TGTGCCTGGAGTGTACGGGGTAGGGACGGCGGGGAGCTGTTTTTT

V: TRBV6-6
J: TRBJ1-6
D: NA
size: NA
CDR3: CASSYFLNSPLHF
DNA: TGTGCCAGCAGTTACTTTTTGAATTCACCCCTCCACTTT

V: TRBV27
J: TRBJ2-4
D: NA
size: NA
CDR3: CASRTLAKNIQYF
DNA: TGTGCCAGCAGGACTCTAGCCAAAAACATTCAGTACTTC

V: TRBV5-1
J: TRBJ2-2
D: NA
size: NA
CDR3: CASSKDSGARGTGELFF
DNA: TGCGCCAGCAGCAAGGACTCAGGGGCTAGAGGCACCGGGGAGCTGTTTTTT

V: TRBV5-8
J: TRBJ1-5
D: TRBD1
size: NA
CDR3: CTSSQRQGIFPQHF
DNA: TGTACCAGCAGCCAGCGACAGGGAATATTTCCCCAGCATTTT

V: TRBV28
J: TRBJ1-6
D: NA
size: NA
CDR3: CASSWVDRGDRSPLHF
DNA: TGTGCCAGCAGTTGGGTTGATAGGGGAGATCGGTCACCCCTCCACTTT

V: TRBV5-1
J: TRBJ1-1
D: NA
size: NA
CDR3: CASSLGSIVDPEAFF
DNA: TGCGCCAGCAGCTTGGGGAGTATCGTAGACCCTGAAGCTTTCTTT

V: TRBV7-3
J: TRBJ2-3
D: TRBD2
size: NA
CDR3: CASSSSSGGADTQYF
DNA: TGTGCCAGCAGCTCTTCTAGCGGGGGGGCAGATACGCAGTATTTT

V: TRBV18
J: TRBJ2-5
D: NA
size: NA
CDR3: CASSPKGWETQYF
DNA: TGTGCCAGCTCACCCAAAGGCTGGGAGACCCAGTACTTC

V: TRBV18
J: TRBJ1-1
D: NA
size: NA
CDR3: CASSPGSRNTEAFF
DNA: TGTGCCAGCTCCCCGGGGTCCAGGAACACTGAAGCTTTCTTT

V: TRBV28
J: TRBJ1-4
D: NA
size: NA
CDR3: CAVRDALTNEKLFF
DNA: TGTGCCGTAAGGGATGCCCTGACTAATGAAAAACTGTTTTTT

V: TRBV6-5
J: TRBJ2-1
D: NA
size: NA
CDR3: CASSLTRLSYNEQFF
DNA: TGTGCCAGCAGCTTGACTAGACTTTCCTACAATGAGCAGTTCTTC

V: TRBV6-1
J: TRBJ1-6
D: NA
size: NA
CDR3: CASSEDTGTVSYNSPLHF
DNA: TGTGCCAGCAGTGAAGATACCGGGACGGTCTCCTATAATTCACCCCTCCACTTT

V: TRBV27
J: TRBJ1-5
D: NA
size: once
CDR3: CASSLDHASNQPQHF
DNA: TGTGCCAGCAGTTTGGATCACGCTAGCAATCAGCCCCAGCATTTT

V: TRBV5-1
J: TRBJ2-3
D: TRBD1
size: NA
CDR3: CASSLRDREGTDTQYF
DNA: TGCGCCAGCAGCTTACGGGACAGGGAGGGCACAGATACGCAGTATTTT

V: TRBV6-1
J: TRBJ2-2
D: NA
size: NA
CDR3: CASSGMRFGELFF
DNA: TGTGCCAGCAGTGGAATGAGATTCGGGGAGCTGTTTTTT

V: TRBV6-1
J: TRBJ1-1
D: TRBD1
size: NA
CDR3: CASSAGGLNTEAFF
DNA: TGTGCCAGCAGTGCAGGGGGATTGAACACTGAAGCTTTCTTT

V: TRBV4-1
J: TRBJ1-4
D: NA
size: once
CDR3: CASSLYNTTNEKLFF
DNA: TGCGCCAGCAGCCTCTACAACACAACTAATGAAAAACTGTTTTTT

V: TRBV18
J: TRBJ1-5
D: NA
size: NA
CDR3: CASSPLAGAASGNQPQHF
DNA: TGTGCCAGCTCACCATTAGCAGGGGCCGCGTCCGGCAATCAGCCCCAGCATTTT

V: TRBV11-3
J: TRBJ1-1
D: TRBD1
size: NA
CDR3: CASSLEDRVGLGTEAFF
DNA: TGTGCCAGCAGCTTAGAGGACAGGGTGGGTTTGGGCACTGAAGCTTTCTTT

V: TRBV27
J: TRBJ2-3
D: TRBD1
size: NA
CDR3: CASSLLGTGVDTQYF
DNA: TGTGCCAGCAGTTTACTAGGGACAGGGGTGGATACGCAGTATTTT

V: TRBV6-1
J: TRBJ1-6
D: NA
size: few
CDR3: CASSVGTANSPLHF
DNA: TGTGCCAGCAGTGTTGGGACCGCCAATTCACCCCTCCACTTT

V: TRBV7-9
J: TRBJ1-5
D: NA
size: NA
CDR3: CASSFSSGVGGNQPQHF
DNA: TGTGCCAGCAGCTTCTCCAGTGGGGTGGGTGGCAATCAGCCCCAGCATTTT

V: TRBV7-3
J: TRBJ1-1
D: NA
size: few
CDR3: CASSQQVETEAFF
DNA: TGTGCCAGCAGCCAACAGGTCGAGACTGAAGCTTTCTTT

V: TRBV7-8
J: TRBJ1-1
D: NA
size: NA
CDR3: CASSSQGNTEAFF
DNA: TGTGCCAGCAGCTCACAGGGTAACACTGAAGCTTTCTTT

V: TRBV27
J: TRBJ2-7
D: NA
size: once
CDR3: CASSLGPASQSYF
DNA: TGTGCCAGCAGTTTAGGGCCCGCCAGTCAATCTTACTTC

V: TRBV5-1
J: TRBJ2-7
D: TRBD2
size: NA
CDR3: CASSLGLAGVQYF
DNA: TGCGCCAGCAGCTTGGGGCTAGCGGGGGTTCAGTACTTC

V: TRBV5-3
J: TRBJ1-2
D: NA
size: NA
CDR3: CARSLEQAPPYYYGYTF
DNA: TGTGCCAGAAGCTTGGAACAGGCGCCCCCGTACTACTATGGCTACACCTTC

V: TRBV7-6
J: TRBJ2-7
D: NA
size: NA
CDR3: CASSLGAGISYEQYF
DNA: TGTGCCAGCAGCTTAGGGGCAGGTATTTCCTACGAGCAGTACTTC

V: TRBV15
J: TRBJ1-5
D: NA
size: NA
CDR3: CATSLEGGSNQPQHF
DNA: TGTGCCACCAGCTTGGAGGGGGGTAGCAATCAGCCCCAGCATTTT